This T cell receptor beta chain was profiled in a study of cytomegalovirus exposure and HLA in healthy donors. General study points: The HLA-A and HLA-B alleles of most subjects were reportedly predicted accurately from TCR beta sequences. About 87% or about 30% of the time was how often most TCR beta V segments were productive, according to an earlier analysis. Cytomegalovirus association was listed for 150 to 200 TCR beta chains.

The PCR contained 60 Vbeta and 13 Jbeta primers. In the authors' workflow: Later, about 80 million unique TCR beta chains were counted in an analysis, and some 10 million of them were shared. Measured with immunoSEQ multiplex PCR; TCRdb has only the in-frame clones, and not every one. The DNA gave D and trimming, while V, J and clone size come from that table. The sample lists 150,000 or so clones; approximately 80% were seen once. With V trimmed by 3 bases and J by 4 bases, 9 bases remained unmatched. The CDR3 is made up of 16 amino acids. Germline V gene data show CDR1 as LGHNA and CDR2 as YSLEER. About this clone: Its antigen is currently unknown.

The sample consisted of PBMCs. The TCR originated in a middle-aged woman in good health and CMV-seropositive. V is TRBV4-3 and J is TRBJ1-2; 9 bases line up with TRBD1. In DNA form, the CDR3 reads TGCGCCAGCAGCCAGGGAACAGGGGGCGACTCCTATGGCTACACCTTC. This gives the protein CASSQGTGGDSYGYTF.